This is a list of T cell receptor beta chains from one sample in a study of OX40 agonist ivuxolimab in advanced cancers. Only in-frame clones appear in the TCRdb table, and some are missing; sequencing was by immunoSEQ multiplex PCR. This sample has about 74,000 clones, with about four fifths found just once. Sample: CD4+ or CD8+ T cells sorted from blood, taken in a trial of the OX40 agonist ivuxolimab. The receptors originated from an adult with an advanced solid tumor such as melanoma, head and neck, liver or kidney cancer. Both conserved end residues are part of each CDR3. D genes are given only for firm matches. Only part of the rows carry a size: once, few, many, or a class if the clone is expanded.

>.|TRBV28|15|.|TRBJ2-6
CASSLAGSGANVLTF
TGTGCCAGCAGTTTAGCGGGCTCTGGGGCCAACGTCCTGACTTTC
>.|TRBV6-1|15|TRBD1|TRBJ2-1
CASTGDRGRNNEQFF
TGTGCCAGCACTGGGGACAGGGGTAGGAACAATGAGCAGTTCTTC
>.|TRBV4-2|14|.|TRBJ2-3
CASSQDLALNTQYF
TGTGCCAGCAGCCAAGATCTCGCACTGAATACGCAGTATTTT
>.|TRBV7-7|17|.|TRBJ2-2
CASSLDRGGANTGELFF
TGTGCCAGCAGCTTAGATAGGGGAGGCGCGAACACCGGGGAGCTGTTTTTT
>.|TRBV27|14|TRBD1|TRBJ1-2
CASSSQTGARGYTF
TGTGCCAGCAGTTCCCAAACAGGGGCTCGAGGCTACACCTTC
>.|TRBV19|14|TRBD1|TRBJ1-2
CASRPGTGNYGYTF
TGTGCCAGTCGTCCCGGGACAGGGAACTATGGCTACACCTTC
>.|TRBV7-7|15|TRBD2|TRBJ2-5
CASSLFSGEQETQYF
TGTGCCAGCAGCTTATTTAGCGGGGAACAAGAGACCCAGTACTTC
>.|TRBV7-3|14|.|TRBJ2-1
CASSSFAGANEQFF
TGTGCCAGCAGCTCTTTCGCAGGGGCCAATGAGCAGTTCTTC
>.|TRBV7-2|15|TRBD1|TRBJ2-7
CASSYLGTGHDEQYF
TGTGCCAGCAGCTACCTAGGGACAGGGCACGACGAGCAGTACTTC
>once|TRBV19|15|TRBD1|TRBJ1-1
CASSRQTGPNTEAFF
TGTGCCAGTAGTAGACAGACAGGGCCGAACACTGAAGCTTTCTTT
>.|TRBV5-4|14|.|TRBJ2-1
CASSQLQGRDEQFF
TGTGCCAGCAGCCAGCTACAGGGTAGGGATGAGCAGTTCTTC
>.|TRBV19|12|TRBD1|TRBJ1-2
CASLGQGAGYTF
TGTGCCAGTCTGGGGCAGGGGGCTGGCTACACCTTC
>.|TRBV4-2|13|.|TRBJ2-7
CASSPTVYYEQYF
TGTGCCAGCAGCCCGACGGTCTACTACGAGCAGTACTTC
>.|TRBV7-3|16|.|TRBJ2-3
CASSIAGGGGADTQYF
TGTGCCAGCAGCATCGCAGGGGGCGGGGGCGCAGATACGCAGTATTTT
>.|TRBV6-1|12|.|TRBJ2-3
CASSDGGNTQYF
TGTGCCAGCAGTGATGGGGGAAATACGCAGTATTTT
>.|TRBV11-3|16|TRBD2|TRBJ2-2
CASSSVGGTNAGELFF
TGTGCCAGCAGCTCCGTCGGGGGGACCAACGCCGGGGAGCTGTTTTTT
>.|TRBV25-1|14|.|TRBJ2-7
CASSDRGIGNEQYF
TGTGCCAGCAGTGACAGGGGAATCGGGAACGAGCAGTACTTC
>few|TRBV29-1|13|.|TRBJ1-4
CSVEDREAEKLFF
TGCAGCGTTGAAGATCGGGAGGCCGAAAAACTGTTTTTT
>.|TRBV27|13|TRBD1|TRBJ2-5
CASRRQGLETQYF
TGTGCCAGCCGGAGACAGGGATTGGAGACCCAGTACTTC
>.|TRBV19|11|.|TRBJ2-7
CASTGGYEQYF
TGTGCCAGTACCGGGGGTTACGAGCAGTACTTC
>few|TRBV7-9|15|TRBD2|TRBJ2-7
CASSLVAGVGYEQYF
TGTGCCAGCAGCTTGGTAGCGGGAGTAGGTTACGAGCAGTACTTC
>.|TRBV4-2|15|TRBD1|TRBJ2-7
CASSRRTGQTYEQYF
TGTGCCAGCAGCCGCCGGACGGGACAGACCTACGAGCAGTACTTC
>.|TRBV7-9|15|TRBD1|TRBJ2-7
CASSLAGQSTYEQYF
TGTGCCAGCAGCTTAGCGGGACAGAGCACCTACGAGCAGTACTTC
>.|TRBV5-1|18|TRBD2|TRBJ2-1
CASSLSGRGVKSYNEQFF
TGCGCCAGCAGCCTTAGCGGGAGAGGGGTGAAAAGCTACAATGAGCAGTTCTTC
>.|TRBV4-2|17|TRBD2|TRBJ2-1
CASSQDRWTSGVTEQFF
TGTGCCAGCAGCCAAGATAGGTGGACTAGCGGGGTTACTGAGCAGTTCTTC
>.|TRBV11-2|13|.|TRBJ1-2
CASSFRGAGGYTF
TGTGCCAGCAGCTTCCGGGGGGCGGGTGGCTACACCTTC
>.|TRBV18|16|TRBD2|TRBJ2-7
CASSALGGGAVHEQYF
TGTGCCAGCTCAGCCCTCGGCGGGGGGGCCGTCCACGAGCAGTACTTC
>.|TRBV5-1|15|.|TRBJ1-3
CASSQEGQGGNTIYF
TGCGCCAGCAGCCAGGAGGGGCAGGGAGGAAACACCATATATTTT
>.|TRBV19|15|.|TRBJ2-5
CASNPGREYQETQYF
TGTGCCAGTAACCCCGGCAGGGAGTACCAAGAGACCCAGTACTTC
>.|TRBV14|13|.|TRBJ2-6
CASSLSGANVLTF
TGTGCCAGCAGCCTTTCTGGGGCCAACGTCCTGACTTTC
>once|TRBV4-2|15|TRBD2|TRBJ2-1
CASSPGEGGRDEQFF
TGTGCCAGCAGCCCCGGAGAGGGCGGGAGGGATGAGCAGTTCTTC